This T cell receptor (beta chain) was recorded in a study of beta chain features in type 1 diabetes. Concerning this clone itself: Its antigen is unknown.

The CDR3 is 14 amino acids. V was shortened by 5 bases and J by 1 base, with 11 bases between the two germline ends. The germline V gene has CDR1 SGHVS and CDR2 FQNEAQ. Every isolated RNA sample was fully reverse transcribed, so sequencing captured expressed TCRB transcripts. Produced via immunoSEQ multiplex PCR; TCRdb's table is partial and in-frame only. The table records about 340,000 clones, about a tenth of them present only once. Study-wide findings and caveats: Type 1 diabetes patients had TCRB CDR3s that were shorter (moderately but significantly so) in all four CD4+ subsets. Reads derived from cDNA could over-represent cells showing high TCR expression. Among type 1 diabetes patients, VDJ junctions had fewer insertions and more deletions.

The V and J genes are TRBV7-8 and TRBJ2-5; D not resolved. The sequenced material came from central memory CD4+ T cells from blood. This sequence was found in a man younger than 45 with type 1 diabetes. DNA for the CDR3: TGTGCCAGCAGCCGTCGACGTACCCAAGAGACCCAGTACTTC. Encoded protein: CASSRRRTQETQYF.